Below, 28 T cell receptor beta chains from the same sample are listed, as sequenced in a study of metastatic and nonmetastatic thyroid tumors. TCRdb called clones again from the PCR reads with MiXCR. The table has some 34,000 clones, more than 15% seen once. Every patient was untreated before thyroid surgery. The specimen was blood. Receptor source: a female donor with papillary thyroid cancer or a benign thyroid nodule (not recorded which). Some clones in this sample may be carry-over from other donors' samples.

This clone was seen a handful of times. A clone one base away is much larger, so this may be a read error. The same CDR3 arises from other DNA sequences in this sample as well. V and J are TRBV9 and TRBJ2-1, with D unresolved. V shed 5 bases and J shed 7 bases, with 7 bases lying between them. In germline, CDR1 is SGDLS, CDR2 YYNGEE. CDR3 length equals 11 residues. CDR3 in amino acids: CASSEANEQFF. For the CDR3, the DNA is TGTGCCAGCAGTGAGGCTAATGAGCAGTTCTTC.

By share of the sample, this clone is medium-sized. The chain couples TRBV6-5 to TRBJ2-6, with 7 bases fitting TRBD1. Germline CDR1 and CDR2: MNHEY and SVGAGI. The CDR3 consists of 16 residues. J was trimmed by 1 base and V by 0 bases; bases with no gene match: 0. This CDR3 is CASSYSTGSGANVLTF. In DNA form, the CDR3 reads TGTGCCAGCAGTTACTCGACAGGGTCTGGGGCCAACGTCCTGACTTTC.

This clone was found many times. J is TRBJ1-3 and V is TRBV24-1; D is uncertain. V was pared by 3 bases and J by 9 bases, with 17 bases between. The CDR3 is 15 amino acids. Per germline, CDR1 KGHDR and CDR2 SFDVKD. CDR3 region: CATSDNSGEVSTIYF. The CDR3 DNA sequence: TGTGCCACCAGTGATAATAGCGGGGAGGTGAGCACCATATATTTT.

This clone has a count of ten or more. The gene calls are TRBV5-6 and TRBJ1-5; a weak D match, TRBD1 (5 bases). Germline lookup yields CDR1 SGHDT and CDR2 YYEEEE. Between the trimmed V and J ends, which lost 1 base and 0 bases, there was a span of 17 bases. The CDR3 is made up of 18 amino acids. CDR3 sequence: CASSLRGEELYSNQPQHF. DNA for the CDR3: TGTGCCAGCAGCTTGAGAGGGGAGGAGCTTTATAGCAATCAGCCCCAGCATTTT.

With respect to this clone: Possible read error: a much larger clone is one base away. The chain uses TRBV4-1 and TRBJ2-1, with D unresolved. Between the trimmed V and J ends, which lost 4 bases and 7 bases, there was a span of 11 bases. This CDR3 has 13 amino acids. Germline V gene lookup returns CDR1 MGHRA and CDR2 YSYEKL. The CDR3 DNA follows: TGCGCCAGCAGCCTAGTCTCGGGTAATGAGCAGTTCTTC. Translation gives CASSLVSGNEQFF.

Many counts were recorded for this clone. This sample also contains other DNA sequences that code for the same CDR3. The chain carries TRBV4-2 and TRBJ1-4; a weak D match, TRBD1 (5 bases). The V end was cut by 1 base, the J end by 10 bases, with 16 bases between. The CDR3 runs to 15 residues. Germline loops: CDR1 LGHNA, CDR2 YNFKEQ. The CDR3 is CASSQALVGEGKLFF. CDR3 DNA sequence: TGTGCCAGCAGCCAAGCTCTTGTGGGGGAGGGAAAACTGTTTTTT.

This clone occurred many times. V and J are TRBV20-1 and TRBJ1-1; D might be TRBD1 (5 bases). Per the germline V gene, CDR1 is DFQATT and CDR2 is SNEGSKA (reference sequence). The CDR3 covers 15 residues. Trimming pared 1 base from V and 0 bases from J, leaving 12 bases between. CDR3 sequence: CSARVRQYMNTEAFF. CDR3 coding DNA: TGCAGTGCTAGAGTTCGACAGTACATGAACACTGAAGCTTTCTTT.

This clone was seen many times. V gene TRBV7-3 combines with J gene TRBJ2-3; 11 nucleotides line up with TRBD2. Germline V lookup: CDR1 SGHTA, CDR2 FQGTGA. V dropped 4 bases and J dropped 1; count of bases not matched to a gene: 7. This CDR3 comprises 17 residues. The CDR3 coding sequence is TGTGCCAGCAGCTCACCAATAGCGGGAGGGGGCACAGATACGCAGTATTTT. Translation gives CASSSPIAGGGTDTQYF.

This clone is labeled as medium-sized. This chain uses TRBV6-1 with TRBJ2-3; 15 bases match TRBD2. V was clipped by 8 bases and J by 11 bases; unmatched bases: 5. The CDR3 is 13 residues long. The germline V gene has CDR1 MNHNS and CDR2 SASEGT. Here the CDR3 DNA reads TGTGCCAGCCGGACTAGCGGGAGGGTTAGGCAGTATTTT. Encoded protein: CASRTSGRVRQYF.

This clone was detected ten times or more. The chain has TRBV12-3 or TRBV12-4 and TRBJ1-2; D is unresolved. The CDR3 sequence is 14 residues long. The V gene lost 1 base and the J gene lost 4 bases, with 10 bases spanning the gap. The CDR3 is CASSLGRNVYGYTF. CDR3 in DNA: TGTGCCAGCAGTTTAGGCAGGAATGTCTATGGCTACACCTTC.

This clone was detected many times. The chain combines TRBV5-4 with TRBJ2-7; D possibly matches TRBD1 or TRBD2 (6 bases each). Germline CDR1 SGHNT, CDR2 YYREEE (reference sequence). V lost 4 bases and J 2 bases, leaving 16 bases between the germline ends. CDR3 length equals 15 residues. The CDR3 nucleotides are TGTGCCAGCAGCGCGCGGGACACCTATCCCTACGAGCAGTACTTC. Translated: CASSARDTYPYEQYF.

The chain employs TRBV20-1 and TRBJ1-5; 7 nucleotides align to TRBD1. This CDR3 is built from 14 residues. Germline values: CDR1 DFQATT, CDR2 SNEGSKA (reference sequence). J was trimmed by 0 bases and V by 5 bases; bases with no gene match: 4. The chain's CDR3 is CSAGRGPSNQPQHF. The CDR3 DNA reads as TGCAGTGCTGGGAGGGGGCCTAGCAATCAGCCCCAGCATTTT.

Sample share makes this clone medium-sized. J is TRBJ2-7 and V is TRBV6-1; 11 bases agree with TRBD2. V lost 6 bases to trimming and J lost 4 bases; unmatched junction nucleotides: 11. There are 16 residues in the CDR3. Germline CDR1 is MNHNS and CDR2 is SASEGT. In DNA form, the CDR3 reads TGTGCCAGCAGGACACTTTCCGGGACTAGCGGATACGAGCAGTACTTC. Translated, it gives CASRTLSGTSGYEQYF.

This clone was seen ten or more times. V gene TRBV25-1 combines with J gene TRBJ1-2, with 7 positions matching TRBD1. Per germline, CDR1 MGHDK and CDR2 SYGVNS. This CDR3 region has 14 residues. V shed 11 bases and J 3 bases; nucleotides not matched to a gene: 12. DNA of the CDR3: TGTGCCTCCTCACGGGACGGGACAGACTATGGCTACACCTTC. This translates into CASSRDGTDYGYTF.

This clone was detected many times. The sample holds other DNA sequences that translate to the same CDR3. CDR3 coding DNA: TGCAGTGCTAGGACTAGCGGTTACAATGAGCAGTTCTTC. This sequence encodes CSARTSGYNEQFF. The chain has TRBV20-1 and TRBJ2-1; 9 bases line up with TRBD2. CDR1 and CDR2 (germline): DFQATT, SNEGSKA (reference sequence). The CDR3 is made up of 13 amino acids. With V trimmed by 3 bases and J by 4 bases, 1 base remained unmatched.

The gene calls are TRBV6-5 and TRBJ1-6; unclear D gene. V was trimmed by 2 bases and J by 8 bases, leaving 10 bases between them. CDR3 length: 14 amino acids. CDR1 and CDR2 from the germline V gene are MNHEY and SVGAGI. CDR3: CASSYECLDSPLHF. CDR3 in DNA: TGTGCCAGCAGTTACGAGTGTCTAGATTCACCCCTCCACTTT.

This clone has a count of ten or more. This chain links TRBV7-3 with TRBJ1-1, with D uncertain. The CDR3 contains 12 residues. Per germline, CDR1 SGHTA and CDR2 FQGTGA. Trimming took 5 bases from V and 9 from J, leaving 13 bases between them. CDR3 nucleotides: TGTGCCAGCAGCGCCCCCGGGCTACAAGCTTTCTTT. Residues: CASSAPGLQAFF.

This clone was seen many times. The chain is built from TRBV28 and TRBJ1-4; 10 nucleotides agree with TRBD1. The junction had 4 bases not matched to a gene; V was cut back by 2 bases and J by 7 bases. Germline CDR1 and CDR2: MDHEN and SYDVKM. The CDR3 consists of 15 residues. The CDR3 nucleotides read TGTGCCAGCAGTTTAGGGGGACAGGGGAGTGAAAAACTGTTTTTT. Translating gives CASSLGGQGSEKLFF.

There are many counts of this clone. The CDR3 spells CASSQDLGDGREQYF. CDR3 DNA: TGCGCCAGCAGCCAAGATTTAGGGGATGGACGCGAGCAGTACTTC. The chain employs TRBV4-3 and TRBJ2-7; possible D gene TRBD1, 5 bases. Germline CDR1 reads LGHNA; CDR2 reads YSLEER. The CDR3 covers 15 residues. The V end was cut by 0 bases, the J end by 6 bases, with 15 bases between.

In its sample, this clone was seen a few times. This chain connects TRBV12-3 or TRBV12-4 to TRBJ1-5; weak D call: TRBD1 (5 bases). The CDR3 runs to 13 residues. V lost 5 bases to trimming and J lost 6 bases, with 11 bases between them. The CDR3 sequence is CASSIQETQPQHF. The CDR3 DNA reads as TGTGCCAGCAGTATACAGGAGACTCAGCCCCAGCATTTT.

The sample holds a few counts of this clone. This specimen includes other DNA sequences encoding the same CDR3. The chain joins TRBV5-1 to TRBJ1-2, with no clear D. There are 14 residues in the CDR3. Germline V gives CDR1 SGHRS, CDR2 YFSETQ. The ends were cut back, 4 bases at V and 4 bases at J, with 14 bases in the middle. The CDR3 region is CASSLESATYGYTF. The CDR3 DNA follows: TGCGCCAGCAGCCTTGAGTCAGCCACCTATGGCTACACCTTC.

In this sample, this clone turned up many times. It may be a read error: a sequence one base away is much more abundant. The gene calls are TRBV6-1 and TRBJ2-1; 9 bases align to TRBD2. Germline values: CDR1 MNHNS, CDR2 SASEGT. The CDR3 sequence is 15 residues long. In nucleotides, the CDR3 is TGTGCCTGCAGTGTTGGGGGTAGCGGGAGCGGTGAGCAGTTCTTC. Its translation is CACSVGGSGSGEQFF.

This clone was found many times. The rearrangement uses TRBV28 and TRBJ1-5; no clear D. The CDR3 has 12 amino acids. Germline V CDR1 and CDR2: MDHEN, SYDVKM. V gave up 7 bases and J gave up 3 bases, with 7 bases separating them. The CDR3 is CASNSPNQPQHF. CDR3 DNA: TGTGCCAGCAACTCACCCAATCAGCCCCAGCATTTT.

This clone occurred many times. V and J are TRBV3-1 and TRBJ1-2; tentatively, D is TRBD1 (6 bases). V shed 2 bases and J shed 2 bases, with 12 bases lying between them. Germline V gene lookup returns CDR1 LGHDT and CDR2 YNNKEL (reference sequence). The CDR3 is made up of 15 amino acids. CDR3 coding DNA: TGTGCCAGCAGCCAAAAGGACAGACCCAACTATGGCTACACCTTC. Its translation is CASSQKDRPNYGYTF.

This clone has at least ten counts. V gene TRBV12-3 or TRBV12-4 combines with J gene TRBJ1-5; tentatively, D is TRBD1 (5 bases). This CDR3 spans 14 amino acids. Trimming left V 3 bases short and J 1 base short, with 7 bases between. CDR3 sequence (DNA): TGTGCCAGCAGTTTTGGGGGGAGCAATCAGCCCCAGCATTTT. This sequence encodes CASSFGGSNQPQHF.

This clone was found many times. The chain is built from TRBV20-1 and TRBJ2-3, with D unresolved. This CDR3 has 19 residues. Deletions cut 5 bases from V and 0 bases from J, with 27 bases between. The germline gives CDR1 DFQATT, CDR2 SNEGSKA (reference sequence). In DNA form, the CDR3 reads TGCAGTGCTGTCCCCAACCGCCCACATGGCGGTGCTAGCACAGATACGCAGTATTTT. This translates into CSAVPNRPHGGASTDTQYF.

As to this clone: A single base separates this from a much larger clone, so it may be a read error. The chain uses TRBV5-4 and TRBJ2-1; D may be TRBD1 (6 bases). CDR1 is SGHNT and CDR2 is YYREEE in the germline V gene (reference sequence). V lost 0 bases and J lost 4, with 11 bases in between. There are 15 residues in the CDR3. The CDR3: CASSLDRVPYNEQFF. The DNA for the CDR3 is TGTGCCAGCAGCTTGGACAGGGTACCTTACAATGAGCAGTTCTTC.

Ten or more counts support this clone. This chain links TRBV19 with TRBJ2-2; D is possibly TRBD1 (6 bases). Trimming stripped 5 bases from V and 0 bases from J, with 13 bases between. Germline CDR1 is LNHDA and CDR2 is SQIVND (reference sequence). The CDR3 length is 16 residues. Here the CDR3 reads CASSGTGFANTGELFF. CDR3 in DNA: TGTGCCAGTAGTGGAACAGGGTTCGCGAACACCGGGGAGCTGTTTTTT.